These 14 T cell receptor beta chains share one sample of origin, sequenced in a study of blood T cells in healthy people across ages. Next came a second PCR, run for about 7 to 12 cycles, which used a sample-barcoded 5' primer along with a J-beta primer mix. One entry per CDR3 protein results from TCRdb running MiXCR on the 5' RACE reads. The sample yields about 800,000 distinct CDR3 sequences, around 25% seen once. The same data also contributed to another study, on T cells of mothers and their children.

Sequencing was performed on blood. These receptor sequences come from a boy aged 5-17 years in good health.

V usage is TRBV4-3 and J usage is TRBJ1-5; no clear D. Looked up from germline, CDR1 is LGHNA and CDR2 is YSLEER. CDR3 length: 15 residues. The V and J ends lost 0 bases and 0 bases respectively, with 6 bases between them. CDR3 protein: CASSQDPYSNQPQHF. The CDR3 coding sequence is TGCGCCAGCAGCCAAGATCCGTATAGCAATCAGCCCCAGCATTTT.

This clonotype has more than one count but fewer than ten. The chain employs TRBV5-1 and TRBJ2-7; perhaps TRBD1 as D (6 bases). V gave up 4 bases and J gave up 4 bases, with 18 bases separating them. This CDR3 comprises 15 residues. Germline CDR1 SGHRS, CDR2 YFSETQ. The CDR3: CASSPRWTALYEQYF. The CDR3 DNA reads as TGCGCCAGCAGCCCCAGGTGGACAGCGTTATACGAGCAGTACTTC.

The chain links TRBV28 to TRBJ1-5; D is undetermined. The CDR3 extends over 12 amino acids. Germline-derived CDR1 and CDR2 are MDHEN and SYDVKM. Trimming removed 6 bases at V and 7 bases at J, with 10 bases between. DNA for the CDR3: TGTGCCAGCAGATCATCGGGCCAGCCCCAGCATTTT. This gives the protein CASRSSGQPQHF.

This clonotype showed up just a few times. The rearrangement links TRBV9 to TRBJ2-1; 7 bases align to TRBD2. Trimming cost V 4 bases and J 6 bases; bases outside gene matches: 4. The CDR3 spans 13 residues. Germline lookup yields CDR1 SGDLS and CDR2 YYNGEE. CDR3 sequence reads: CASSPGLTNEQFF. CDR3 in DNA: TGTGCCAGCAGCCCGGGACTAACCAATGAGCAGTTCTTC.

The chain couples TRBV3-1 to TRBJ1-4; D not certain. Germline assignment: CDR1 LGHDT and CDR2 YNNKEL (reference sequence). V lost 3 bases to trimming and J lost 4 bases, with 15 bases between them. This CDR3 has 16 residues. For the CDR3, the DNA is TGTGCCAGCAGCCAGGAAAGTTACGGGCGTAATGAAAAACTGTTTTTT. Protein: CASSQESYGRNEKLFF.

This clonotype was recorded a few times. The CDR3 region is CASSLTGTFQETQYF. The CDR3 nucleotides are TGTGCCAGCAGCCTGACCGGGACATTCCAAGAGACCCAGTACTTC. The genes are TRBV7-3 and TRBJ2-5; TRBD1 is a possible D gene (6 bases). Germline V gene data show CDR1 as SGHTA and CDR2 as FQGTGA. The CDR3 length is 15 residues. V dropped 5 bases and J dropped 1 base, with 14 bases sitting between them. The whole variable domain, filled in from reference TRBV7-3 and TRBJ2-5, reads GAGVSQTPSNKVTEKGKYVELRCDPISGHTALYWYRQSLGQGPEFLIYFQGTGAADDSGLPNDRFFAVRPEGSVSTLKIQRTERGDSAVYLCASSLTGTFQETQYFGPGTRLLVL.

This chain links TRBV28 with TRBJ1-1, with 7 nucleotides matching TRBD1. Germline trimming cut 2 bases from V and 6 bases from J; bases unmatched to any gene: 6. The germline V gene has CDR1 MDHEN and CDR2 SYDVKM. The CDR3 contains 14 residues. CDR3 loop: CASSLLRGAPEAFF. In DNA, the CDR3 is TGTGCCAGCAGTTTACTCAGGGGGGCCCCTGAAGCTTTCTTT. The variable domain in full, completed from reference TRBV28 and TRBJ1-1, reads DVKVTQSSRYLVKRTGEKVFLECVQDMDHENMFWYRQDPGLGLRLIYFSYDVKMKEKGDIPEGYSVSREKKERFSLILESASTNQTSMYLCASSLLRGAPEAFFGQGTRLTVV.

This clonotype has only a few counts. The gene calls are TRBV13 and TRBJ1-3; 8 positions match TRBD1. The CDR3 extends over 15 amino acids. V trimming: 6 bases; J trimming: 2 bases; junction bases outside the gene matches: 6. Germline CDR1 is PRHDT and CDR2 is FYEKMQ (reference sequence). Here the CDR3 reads CASSPDRVAGNTIYF. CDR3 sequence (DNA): TGTGCCAGCAGTCCGGACAGGGTGGCTGGAAACACCATATATTTT.

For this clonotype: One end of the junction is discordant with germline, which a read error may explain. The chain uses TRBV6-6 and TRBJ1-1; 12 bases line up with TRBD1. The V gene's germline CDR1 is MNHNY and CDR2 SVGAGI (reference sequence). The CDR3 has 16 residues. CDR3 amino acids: CVSSYSGTGGLTEAFF. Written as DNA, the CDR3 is TGTGTCAGCAGTTACTCAGGGACAGGGGGCTTGACTGAAGCTTTCTTT.

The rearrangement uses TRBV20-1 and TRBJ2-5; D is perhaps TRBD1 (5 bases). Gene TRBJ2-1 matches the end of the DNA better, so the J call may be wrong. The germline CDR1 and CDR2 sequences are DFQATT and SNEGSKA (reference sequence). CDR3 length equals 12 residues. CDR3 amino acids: CSARKGVYEQFF. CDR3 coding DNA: TGCAGTGCTAGAAAAGGGGTCTATGAGCAGTTCTTC.

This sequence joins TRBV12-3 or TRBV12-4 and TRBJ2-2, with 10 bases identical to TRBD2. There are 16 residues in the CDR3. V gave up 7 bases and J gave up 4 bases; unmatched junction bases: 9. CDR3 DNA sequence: TGTGCCAGCACCTCCGTAGCGGGAGGTATCACCGGGGAGCTGTTTTTT. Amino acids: CASTSVAGGITGELFF.

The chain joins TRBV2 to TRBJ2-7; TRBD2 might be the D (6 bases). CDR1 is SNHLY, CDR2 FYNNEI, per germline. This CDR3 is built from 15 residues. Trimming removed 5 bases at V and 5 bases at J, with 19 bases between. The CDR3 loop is CASSLRREQRNEQYF. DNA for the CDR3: TGTGCCAGCAGTCTGAGACGGGAGCAGCGAAACGAGCAGTACTTC.

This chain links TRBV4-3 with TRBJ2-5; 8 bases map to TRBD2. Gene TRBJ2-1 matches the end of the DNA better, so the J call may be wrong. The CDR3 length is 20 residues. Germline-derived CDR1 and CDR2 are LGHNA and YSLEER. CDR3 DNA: TGCGCCAGCAGCCAAGATGTCCAGCGGGGGTTGCTAGGAAAACACAATGAGCAGTTCTTC. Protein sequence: CASSQDVQRGLLGKHNEQFF.

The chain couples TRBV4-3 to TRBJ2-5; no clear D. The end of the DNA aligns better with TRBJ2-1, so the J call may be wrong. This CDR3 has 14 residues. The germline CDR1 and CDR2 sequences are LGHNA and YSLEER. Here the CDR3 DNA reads TGCGCCAGCAGCCAAGAGACTTGGGCGGCGGAGCAGTTCTTC. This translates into CASSQETWAAEQFF.